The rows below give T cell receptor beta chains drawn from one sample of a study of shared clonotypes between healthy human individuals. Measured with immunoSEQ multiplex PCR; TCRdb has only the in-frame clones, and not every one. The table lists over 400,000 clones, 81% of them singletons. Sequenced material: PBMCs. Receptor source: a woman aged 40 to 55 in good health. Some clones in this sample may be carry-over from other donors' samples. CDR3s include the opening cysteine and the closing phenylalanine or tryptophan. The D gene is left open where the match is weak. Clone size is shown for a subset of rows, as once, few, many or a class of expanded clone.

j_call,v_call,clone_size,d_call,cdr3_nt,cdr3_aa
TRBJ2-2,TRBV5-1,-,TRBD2,TGCGCCAGCAGCCCGCGTCGGGCGGGAGATACCTGGGAGCTGTTCTTT,CASSPRRAGDTWELFF
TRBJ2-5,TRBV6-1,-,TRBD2,TGTGCCAGCACCAGACTAGCGGGAAACCAAGAGACCCAGTACTTC,CASTRLAGNQETQYF
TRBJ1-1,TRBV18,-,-,TGTGCCAGCTCACCAGGGCAGCTGAACACTGAAGCTTTCTTT,CASSPGQLNTEAFF
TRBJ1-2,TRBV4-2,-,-,TGTGCCAGCAGCCAAGAAGTGACCCAGGGTACCTATGGCTACACCTTC,CASSQEVTQGTYGYTF
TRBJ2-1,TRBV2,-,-,TGTGCCAGCGAAGACCAGGGTTACAATGAGCAGTTCTTC,CASEDQGYNEQFF
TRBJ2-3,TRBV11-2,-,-,TGTGCCAGCAGCTTAGACTCGGGAGATACGCAGTATTTT,CASSLDSGDTQYF
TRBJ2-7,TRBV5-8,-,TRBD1,TGTGCCAGCAGCCCAATGGACAGGGGCGTTCTGTACTTC,CASSPMDRGVLYF
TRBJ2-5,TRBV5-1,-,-,TGCGCCAGCAACCAGCGAAGGGGGCAAGAGACCCAGTACTTC,CASNQRRGQETQYF
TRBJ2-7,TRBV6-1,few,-,TGTGCCAGCCTTTTTCTGGGCAGGGAAGGGGAGCAGTACTTC,CASLFLGREGEQYF
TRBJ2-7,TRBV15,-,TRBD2,TGTGCCACCAGCAGAGATCACGGCGGGAGGGCCTACGAGCAGTACTTC,CATSRDHGGRAYEQYF
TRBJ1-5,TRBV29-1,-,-,TGCAGCGTTGGGGCGGGGGGTGGCAATCAGCCCCAGCATTTT,CSVGAGGGNQPQHF
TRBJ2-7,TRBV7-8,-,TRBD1,TGTGCCAGCAGCCCCCGGGACAGGGGTCACGAGCAGTACTTC,CASSPRDRGHEQYF
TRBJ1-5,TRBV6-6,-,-,TGTGCCAGCAGTTTCTCTCCTGGGACTATTTTACAGCCCCAGCATTTT,CASSFSPGTILQPQHF
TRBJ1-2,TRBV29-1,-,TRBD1,TGCAGCGTTGAAGGACAGGGGCATGGCTACACCTTC,CSVEGQGHGYTF
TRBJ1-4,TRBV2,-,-,TGTGCCAGCAGCGCGGGGGCTTCTAATGAAAAACTGTTTTTT,CASSAGASNEKLFF
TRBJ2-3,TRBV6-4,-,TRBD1,TGTGCCAGCAGTGACTTTACAGGGGGCGCAGATACGCAGTATTTT,CASSDFTGGADTQYF
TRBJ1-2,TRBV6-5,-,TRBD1,TGTGCCAGCGGGGACAGGGGGTATTACTATGGCTACACCTTC,CASGDRGYYYGYTF
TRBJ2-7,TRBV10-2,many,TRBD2,TGCGCCAGCATCCCGGGACTAACGTCCTACGAGCAGTACTTC,CASIPGLTSYEQYF
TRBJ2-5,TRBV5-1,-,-,TGCGCCAGCAGCTTGGCGGACGGGGAAGAGACCCAGTACTTC,CASSLADGEETQYF
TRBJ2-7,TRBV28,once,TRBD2,TGTGCCAGCAGGACGGGAGGGCCATACGAGCAGTACTTC,CASRTGGPYEQYF
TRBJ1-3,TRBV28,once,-,TGTGCCAGCAGTTTTCCGACAGGCGAGTCTGGAAACACCATATATTTT,CASSFPTGESGNTIYF
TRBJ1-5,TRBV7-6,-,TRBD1,TGTGCCAGCAGCTTAGGGATCAGGGGGTCGTGGCAGCCCCAGCATTTT,CASSLGIRGSWQPQHF
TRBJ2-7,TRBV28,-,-,TGTGCCAGCAGCGGGTGGCCTCAACAGGGTTTTGAGCAGTACTTC,CASSGWPQQGFEQYF
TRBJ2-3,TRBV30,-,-,TGTGCCTGGAGACCCCGTCGACGCCAGAGCACAGATACGCAGTATTTT,CAWRPRRRQSTDTQYF
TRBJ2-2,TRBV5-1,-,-,TGCGCCAGCACATGGACTTCCGGGGAGCTGTTTTTT,CASTWTSGELFF
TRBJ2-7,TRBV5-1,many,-,TGCGCCAGCAGCTTGGGATTACCTTACGAGCAGTACTTC,CASSLGLPYEQYF
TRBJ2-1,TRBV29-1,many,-,TGCAGCGCTGACACGTTCTCCTACAATGAGCAGTTCTTC,CSADTFSYNEQFF
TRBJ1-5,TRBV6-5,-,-,TGTGCCAGCAGTTACGGGTATGGTCAGCCCCAGCATTTT,CASSYGYGQPQHF
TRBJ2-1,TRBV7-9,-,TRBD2,TGTGCCAGCGCCCGGGCTAGCGGGCGGAATGAGCAGTTCTTC,CASARASGRNEQFF